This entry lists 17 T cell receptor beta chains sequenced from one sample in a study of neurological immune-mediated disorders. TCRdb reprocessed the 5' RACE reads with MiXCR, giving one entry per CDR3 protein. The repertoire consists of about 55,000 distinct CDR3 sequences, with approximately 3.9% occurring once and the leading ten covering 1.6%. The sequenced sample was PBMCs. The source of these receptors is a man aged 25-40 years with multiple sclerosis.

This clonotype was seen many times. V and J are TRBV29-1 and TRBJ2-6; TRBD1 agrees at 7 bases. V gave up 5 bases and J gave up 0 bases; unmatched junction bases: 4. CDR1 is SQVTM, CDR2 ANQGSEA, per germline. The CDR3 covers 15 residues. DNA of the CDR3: TGCAGCGTTTCCCGGGACAGCTCTGGGGCCAACGTCCTGACTTTC. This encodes CSVSRDSSGANVLTF.

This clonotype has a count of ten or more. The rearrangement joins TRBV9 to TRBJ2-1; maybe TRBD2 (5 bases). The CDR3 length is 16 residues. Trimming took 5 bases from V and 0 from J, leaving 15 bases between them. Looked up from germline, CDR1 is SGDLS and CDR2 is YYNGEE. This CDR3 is CASSPRPGSSYNEQFF. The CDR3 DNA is TGTGCCAGCAGTCCTAGGCCGGGGAGCTCCTACAATGAGCAGTTCTTC.

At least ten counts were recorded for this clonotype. CDR3 sequence reads: CATSDGHEAFF. CDR3 DNA sequence: TGTGCCACCAGTGACGGACATGAAGCTTTCTTT. The chain recombines TRBV24-1 with TRBJ1-1; maybe TRBD1 (5 bases). This CDR3 contains 11 residues. Trimming left V 4 bases short and J 7 bases short, with 6 bases between. The V gene's germline CDR1 is KGHDR and CDR2 SFDVKD.

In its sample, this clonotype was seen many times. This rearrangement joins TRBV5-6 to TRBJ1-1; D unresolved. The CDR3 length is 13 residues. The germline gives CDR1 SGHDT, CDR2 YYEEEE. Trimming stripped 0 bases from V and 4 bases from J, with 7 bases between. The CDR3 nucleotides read TGTGCCAGCAGCTTGGGTTCGAGCACTGAAGCTTTCTTT. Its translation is CASSLGSSTEAFF.

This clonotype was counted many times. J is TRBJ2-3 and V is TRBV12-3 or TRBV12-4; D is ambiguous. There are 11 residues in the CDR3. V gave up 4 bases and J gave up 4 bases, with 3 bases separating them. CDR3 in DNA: TGTGCCAGCAGTTCACCAGATACGCAGTATTTT. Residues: CASSSPDTQYF.

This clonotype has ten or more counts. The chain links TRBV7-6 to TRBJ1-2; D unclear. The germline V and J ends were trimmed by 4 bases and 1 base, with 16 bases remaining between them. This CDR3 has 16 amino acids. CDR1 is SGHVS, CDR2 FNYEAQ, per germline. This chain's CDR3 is CASSSNGSPGNYGYTF. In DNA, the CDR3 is TGTGCCAGCAGCTCTAACGGGTCCCCGGGTAACTATGGCTACACCTTC.

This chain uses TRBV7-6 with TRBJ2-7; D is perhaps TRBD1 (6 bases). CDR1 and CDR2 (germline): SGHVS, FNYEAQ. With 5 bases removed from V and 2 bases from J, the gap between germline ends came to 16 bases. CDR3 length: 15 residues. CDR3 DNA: TGTGCCAGCAGCCCATACCGGGACAAAGCCTACGAGCAGTACTTC. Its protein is CASSPYRDKAYEQYF.

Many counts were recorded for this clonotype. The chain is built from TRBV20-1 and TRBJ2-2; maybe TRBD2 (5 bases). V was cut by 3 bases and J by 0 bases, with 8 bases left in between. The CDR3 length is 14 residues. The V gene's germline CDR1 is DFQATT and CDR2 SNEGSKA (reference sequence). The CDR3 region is CSASGGANTGELFF. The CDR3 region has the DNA TGCAGTGCTAGTGGAGGAGCGAACACCGGGGAGCTGTTTTTT.

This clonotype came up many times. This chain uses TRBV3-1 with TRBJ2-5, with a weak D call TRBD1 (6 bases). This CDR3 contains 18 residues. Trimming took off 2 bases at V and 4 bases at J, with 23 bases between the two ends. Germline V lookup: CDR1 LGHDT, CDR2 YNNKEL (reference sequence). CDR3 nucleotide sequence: TGTGCCAGCAGCCAACCCGATGGACAGTCCGTCTTCTTAGAGACCCAGTACTTC. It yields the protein CASSQPDGQSVFLETQYF.

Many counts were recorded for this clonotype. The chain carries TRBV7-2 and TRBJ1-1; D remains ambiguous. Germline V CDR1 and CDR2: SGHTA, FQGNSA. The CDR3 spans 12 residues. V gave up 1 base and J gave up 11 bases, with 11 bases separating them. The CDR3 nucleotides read TGTGCCAGCAGCTTAGGAGGCCTCGAGGCTTTCTTT. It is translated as CASSLGGLEAFF.

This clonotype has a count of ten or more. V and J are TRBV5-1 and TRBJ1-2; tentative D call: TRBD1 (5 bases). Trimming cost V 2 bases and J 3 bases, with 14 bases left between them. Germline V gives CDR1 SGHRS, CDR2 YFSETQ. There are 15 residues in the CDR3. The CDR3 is CASSFDRGIDYGYTF. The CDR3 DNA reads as TGCGCCAGCAGCTTCGATCGGGGGATCGACTATGGCTACACCTTC.

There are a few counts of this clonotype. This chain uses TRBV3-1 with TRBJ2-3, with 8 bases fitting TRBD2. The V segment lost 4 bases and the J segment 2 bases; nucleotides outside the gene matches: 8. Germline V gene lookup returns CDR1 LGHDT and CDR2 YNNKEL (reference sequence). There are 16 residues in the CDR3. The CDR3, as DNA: TGTGCCAGCAGCCGGAATACGGGGGGGTTCACAGATACGCAGTATTTT. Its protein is CASSRNTGGFTDTQYF.

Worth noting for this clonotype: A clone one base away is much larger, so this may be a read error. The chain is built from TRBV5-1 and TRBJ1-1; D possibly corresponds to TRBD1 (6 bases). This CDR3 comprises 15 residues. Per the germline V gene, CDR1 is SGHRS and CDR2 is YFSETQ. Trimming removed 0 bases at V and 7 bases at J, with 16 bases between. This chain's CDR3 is CASSLVYREKGEAFF. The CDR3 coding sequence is TGCGCCAGCAGCTTGGTTTACAGGGAGAAGGGTGAAGCTTTCTTT. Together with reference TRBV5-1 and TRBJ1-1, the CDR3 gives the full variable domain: KAGVTQTPRYLIKTRGQQVTLSCSPISGHRSVSWYQQTPGQGLQFLFEYFSETQRNKGNFPGRFSGRQFSNSRSEMNVSTLELGDSALYLCASSLVYREKGEAFFGQGTRLTVV.

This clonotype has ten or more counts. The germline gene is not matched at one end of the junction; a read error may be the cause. The CDR3 region is CHDSMNTEAFF. The CDR3 region has the DNA TGTCACGACTCGATGAACACTGAAGCTTTCTTT. V is TRBV29-1 and J is TRBJ1-1; D gene unclear. This CDR3 contains 11 residues. Per the germline V gene, CDR1 is SQVTM and CDR2 is ANQGSEA.

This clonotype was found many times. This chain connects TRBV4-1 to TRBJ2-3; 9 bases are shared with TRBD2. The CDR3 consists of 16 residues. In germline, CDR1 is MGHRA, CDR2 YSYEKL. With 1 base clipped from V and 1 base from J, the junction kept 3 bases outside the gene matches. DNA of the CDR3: TGCGCCAGCAGCCAAGGTCCTAGCGGGGGCACAGATACGCAGTATTTT. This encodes CASSQGPSGGTDTQYF.

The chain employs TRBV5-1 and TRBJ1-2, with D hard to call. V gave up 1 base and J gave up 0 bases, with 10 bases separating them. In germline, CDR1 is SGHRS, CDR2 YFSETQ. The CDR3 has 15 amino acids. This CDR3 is CASSLSPGSNYGYTF. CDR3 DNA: TGCGCCAGCAGCTTGAGTCCAGGCTCTAACTATGGCTACACCTTC. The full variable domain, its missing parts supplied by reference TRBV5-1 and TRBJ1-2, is KAGVTQTPRYLIKTRGQQVTLSCSPISGHRSVSWYQQTPGQGLQFLFEYFSETQRNKGNFPGRFSGRQFSNSRSEMNVSTLELGDSALYLCASSLSPGSNYGYTFGSGTRLTVV.

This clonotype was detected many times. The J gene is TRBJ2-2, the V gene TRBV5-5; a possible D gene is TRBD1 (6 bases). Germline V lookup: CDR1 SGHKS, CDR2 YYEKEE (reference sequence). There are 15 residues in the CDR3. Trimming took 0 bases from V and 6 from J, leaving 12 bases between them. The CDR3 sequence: CASSLERGMAGELFF. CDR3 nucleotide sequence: TGTGCCAGCAGCTTGGAAAGGGGGATGGCCGGGGAGCTGTTTTTT.